This T cell receptor (beta chain) was found in a study of blood T cell repertoires in COVID-19. As for the study in general: Researchers got acute and convalescent COVID-19 samples from the United States, Italy and Spain. PBMCs, B-cell-depleted T cells, or T cells provided the cDNA or gDNA that made up the material.

While infection was still active, Seattle patients were enrolled and then followed longitudinally. Per germline, CDR1 SGHTS and CDR2 YDEGEE. V dropped 0 bases and J dropped 6 bases, with 4 bases sitting between them. There are 12 residues in the CDR3. Original methodology: Amplified reference gene primers provided the basis for estimating nucleated cell counts. Sequencing used immunoSEQ multiplex PCR; TCRdb keeps in-frame clones, though not all of them. V and J calls and clone size are those listed in that table; D and trimming were worked out from the DNA. Of a few hundred thousand clones listed, about 88% were seen once; the top ten hold under 15%.

The chain employs TRBV5-8 and TRBJ2-1; D call uncertain. The source is a woman in her 70s with COVID-19, enrolled during active disease. Sequenced: peripheral blood. CDR3 nucleotides: TGTGCCAGCAGCTTGGCCAGCAATGAGCAGTTCTTC. This codes for CASSLASNEQFF.